Presented here are 26 T cell receptor beta chains from one specimen sequenced in a study of vaccination and CD4 T cells after COVID-19. Sequencing of cultured CD4+ T cell DNA used the Oncomine TCR Beta short-read assay. TCRdb passed the PCR reads through MiXCR, listing each CDR3 protein once. The repertoire includes approximately 12,000 distinct CDR3 sequences, 45% to 55% of them detected once, and less than 20% sits in the top ten. No antigens are known for them. Indicated treatment: roughly 10-day PBMC culture with coronavirus spike peptide pools or control peptides (ViraFEST assay). Specimen: CD4+ T cells from blood, cultured in vitro. The origin of the receptors is a human donor who had recovered from COVID-19.

This chain connects TRBV7-2 to TRBJ2-3; 9 bases line up with TRBD2. Germline trimming cut 5 bases from V and 5 bases from J; bases unmatched to any gene: 8. The CDR3 has 15 residues. CDR1 is SGHTA, CDR2 FQGNSA, per germline. CDR3 in amino acids: CASSDMAGGRDTQYF. In nucleotides, the CDR3 is TGTGCCAGCAGCGACATGGCGGGAGGGCGAGATACGCAGTATTTT.

This chain joins TRBV5-4 and TRBJ2-7; D is perhaps TRBD2 (6 bases). CDR1 is SGHNT, CDR2 YYREEE, per germline (reference sequence). The CDR3 is 15 amino acids. Trimming took 3 bases from V and 7 from J, leaving 20 bases between them. CDR3 DNA sequence: TGTGCCAGCAGCTCGAGACTAGGGGTCTCCCTAGAGCAGTACTTC. Amino acid sequence: CASSSRLGVSLEQYF.

This clonotype appeared a few times. DNA for the CDR3: TGTGCCAGCAGTGAAATGACGGTCGGATTCTATGGCTACACCTTC. It encodes CASSEMTVGFYGYTF. The chain recombines TRBV6-1 with TRBJ1-2; D uncertain. This CDR3 has 15 amino acids. Trimming pared 2 bases from V and 4 bases from J, leaving 14 bases between. Germline V gene sequence: CDR1 MNHNS, CDR2 SASEGT.

This clonotype was seen only a few times. This chain links TRBV28 with TRBJ1-2; D gene uncertain. The germline CDR1 and CDR2 sequences are MDHEN and SYDVKM. CDR3 length: 13 amino acids. Trimming pared 4 bases from V and 7 bases from J, leaving 13 bases between. The CDR3 sequence: CASSSGSMIGYTF. CDR3 bases: TGTGCCAGCAGTTCGGGATCTATGATTGGCTACACCTTC.

The V and J genes are TRBV4-1 and TRBJ2-2, with D possibly being TRBD2 (6 bases). Germline values: CDR1 MGHRA, CDR2 YSYEKL. This CDR3 comprises 16 residues. Trimming took off 1 base at V and 3 bases at J, with 12 bases between the two ends. CDR3 in amino acids: CASSQVPGTDTGELFF. CDR3 bases: TGCGCCAGCAGCCAAGTTCCCGGGACTGACACCGGGGAGCTGTTTTTT.

This clonotype showed up just a few times. One end of the junction varies from germline; a read error may be responsible. The V and J genes are TRBV20-1 and TRBJ2-4; D is unclear. This CDR3 comprises 12 residues. Germline lookup yields CDR1 DFQATT and CDR2 SNEGSKA (reference sequence). This CDR3 reads CSAPKAQNIQYF. The CDR3 nucleotides are TGCAGTGCACCCAAAGCCCAAAACATTCAGTACTTC.

The chain combines TRBV6-1 with TRBJ1-6; D not certain. Trimming left V 7 bases short and J 5 bases short, with 12 bases between. CDR1 MNHNS and CDR2 SASEGT come from the germline V gene. The CDR3 length is 14 residues. Here the CDR3 DNA reads TGTGCCAGCATCAACAGATTTGATAATTCACCCCTCCACTTT. It codes for CASINRFDNSPLHF.

A few counts support this clonotype. This chain joins TRBV20-1 and TRBJ2-2; the D gene could be TRBD1 or TRBD2 (5 bases each). The ends were cut back, 0 bases at V and 2 bases at J, with 13 bases in the middle. Per germline, CDR1 DFQATT and CDR2 SNEGSKA (reference sequence). This CDR3 comprises 16 residues. This CDR3 is CSARDPGTENTGELFF. The CDR3 DNA reads TGCAGTGCTAGAGACCCCGGGACGGAAAACACCGGGGAGCTGTTTTTT.

The chain recombines TRBV19 with TRBJ2-2, with a possible D match to TRBD2 (5 bases). There are 13 residues in the CDR3. V lost 8 bases, J lost 4 bases, and 11 bases lay in between. Per the germline V gene, CDR1 is LNHDA and CDR2 is SQIVND (reference sequence). This CDR3 is CASHEGVTGELFF. In DNA form, the CDR3 reads TGTGCCAGTCATGAGGGAGTCACCGGGGAGCTGTTTTTT.

J is TRBJ1-1 and V is TRBV6-1; 10 bases are a match to TRBD1. The V gene end was trimmed by 3 bases and the J gene end by 5 bases; junction bases not matched to a gene: 3. The CDR3 consists of 14 residues. Germline V CDR1 and CDR2: MNHNS, SASEGT. The CDR3 DNA is TGTGCCAGCAGTGATGACAGGGGGCGGACTGAAGCTTTCTTT. It specifies CASSDDRGRTEAFF.

This clonotype was counted once. The chain recombines TRBV4-2 with TRBJ2-2; a possible D gene is TRBD2 (7 bases). The CDR3 is made up of 15 amino acids. Trimming shortened V by 2 bases and J by 6 bases, and 13 bases separated the two germline ends. Germline CDR1 reads LGHNA; CDR2 reads YNFKEQ. The CDR3 is CASSQRVGGAGELFF. The DNA for the CDR3 is TGTGCCAGCAGCCAACGAGTAGGGGGGGCCGGGGAGCTGTTTTTT.

This clonotype was found a few times. The chain employs TRBV20-1 and TRBJ1-1, with 10 positions matching TRBD1. V lost 0 bases, J lost 4 bases, and 5 bases stayed unmatched. The CDR3 has 15 amino acids. The germline V gene encodes CDR1 DFQATT and CDR2 SNEGSKA (reference sequence). This CDR3 is CSAREPDRGFTEAFF. CDR3 nucleotide sequence: TGCAGTGCTAGAGAGCCGGACAGGGGGTTCACTGAAGCTTTCTTT.

The gene calls are TRBV6-1 and TRBJ2-7; perhaps TRBD1 as D (6 bases). Germline V lookup: CDR1 MNHNS, CDR2 SASEGT. The germline V and J ends were trimmed by 6 bases and 7 bases, with 19 bases remaining between them. CDR3 length equals 14 residues. CDR3 sequence (DNA): TGTGCCAGCAGCGACCGGTGGACAGTTGGGGAGCAGTACTTC. Its protein is CASSDRWTVGEQYF.

This chain joins TRBV20-1 and TRBJ1-6, with D unresolved. The germline CDR1 and CDR2 sequences are DFQATT and SNEGSKA (reference sequence). The CDR3 runs to 15 residues. Between the trimmed V and J ends, which lost 3 bases and 11 bases, there was a span of 20 bases. CDR3 amino acids: CSARGGGGLGPPLHF. CDR3 nucleotides: TGCAGTGCTAGGGGTGGTGGAGGACTAGGCCCACCCCTCCACTTT.

V gene TRBV28 combines with J gene TRBJ1-3, with TRBD1 as a possible D gene (6 bases). Germline CDR1 reads MDHEN; CDR2 reads SYDVKM. This CDR3 contains 15 residues. V lost 6 bases and J 0 bases, leaving 12 bases between the germline ends. As DNA, the CDR3 is TGTGCCAGCAGCCCAACAGGGTCCTCTGGAAACACCATATATTTT. Amino acid sequence: CASSPTGSSGNTIYF. The full variable domain, completed using reference TRBV28 and TRBJ1-3, is DVKVTQSSRYLVKRTGEKVFLECVQDMDHENMFWYRQDPGLGLRLIYFSYDVKMKEKGDIPEGYSVSREKKERFSLILESASTNQTSMYLCASSPTGSSGNTIYFGEGSWLTVV.

Only a few counts were recorded for this clonotype. The chain has TRBV6-1 and TRBJ2-7, with D possibly being TRBD2 (5 bases). Germline V lookup: CDR1 MNHNS, CDR2 SASEGT. The ends were cut back, 6 bases at V and 3 bases at J, with 6 bases in the middle. The CDR3 runs 11 residues. The CDR3 DNA sequence: TGTGCCAGCAGAAGCGGCTACGAGCAGTACTTC. It is translated as CASRSGYEQYF.

V is TRBV6-5 and J is TRBJ2-5; D unresolved. V was cut by 0 bases and J by 5 bases, with 13 bases left in between. Germline V gene lookup returns CDR1 MNHEY and CDR2 SVGAGI. The CDR3 has 15 amino acids. The CDR3 is CASSYSGYSTETQYF. Here the CDR3 DNA reads TGTGCCAGCAGTTACTCAGGGTATAGTACGGAGACCCAGTACTTC.

This clonotype turned up a few times. The J gene is TRBJ2-7, the V gene TRBV5-4; 10 nucleotides agree with TRBD2. The CDR3 covers 13 residues. CDR1 and CDR2 (germline): SGHNT, YYREEE (reference sequence). The J segment lost 5 bases and the V segment lost 3 bases, leaving 2 bases of the junction unmatched. DNA for the CDR3: TGTGCCAGCAGCTCAGGGACTAGCGACGAGCAGTACTTC. Protein: CASSSGTSDEQYF.

The genes are TRBV28 and TRBJ2-7; tentative D call: TRBD2 (5 bases). The CDR3 totals 12 residues. CDR1 MDHEN and CDR2 SYDVKM come from the germline V gene. The V end was cut by 8 bases, the J end by 3 bases, with 11 bases between. Written as DNA, the CDR3 is TGTGCCAGCGAGAAAGCGGACTACGAGCAGTACTTC. Translating gives CASEKADYEQYF.

The chain uses TRBV11-2 and TRBJ1-5; D unclear. The germline CDR1 and CDR2 sequences are SGHAT and FQNNGV. V lost 0 bases and J 0 bases, leaving 6 bases between the germline ends. The CDR3 is made up of 15 amino acids. CDR3 in amino acids: CASSLDGFSNQPQHF. For the CDR3, the DNA is TGTGCCAGCAGCTTAGACGGGTTTAGCAATCAGCCCCAGCATTTT.

The chain joins TRBV19 to TRBJ1-1; possible D gene TRBD1, 5 bases. The germline V gene has CDR1 LNHDA and CDR2 SQIVND (reference sequence). This CDR3 spans 16 amino acids. V was clipped by 11 bases and J by 3 bases, with 25 bases between them. The CDR3 DNA reads TGTGCCTCCAGAGAACTCGGGGACGGCCAACACACTGAAGCTTTCTTT. Amino acids: CASRELGDGQHTEAFF.

The V gene is TRBV12-3 or TRBV12-4, the J gene TRBJ1-5; 7 bases map to TRBD1. The V gene end was trimmed by 5 bases and the J gene end by 1 base; junction bases not matched to a gene: 2. The CDR3 sequence is 14 residues long. As DNA, the CDR3 is TGTGCCAGCAGTCGACAGGGCAGCAATCAGCCCCAGCATTTT. Translated, it gives CASSRQGSNQPQHF.

The chain carries TRBV23-1 and TRBJ1-1; TRBD1 is a possible D gene (5 bases). TRBV23-1 is marked as an open reading frame, function uncertain. Deletions cut 1 base from V and 3 bases from J, with 12 bases between. The CDR3 length is 15 residues. CDR3 DNA sequence: TGCGCCAGCAGTCAATTCGCAGGGCAGGACACTGAAGCTTTCTTT. Translation gives CASSQFAGQDTEAFF.

This sequence joins TRBV28 and TRBJ1-5, with a tentative D call TRBD1 (6 bases). This CDR3 comprises 13 residues. The V end was cut by 10 bases, the J end by 8 bases, with 18 bases between. CDR1 and CDR2 from the germline V gene are MDHEN and SYDVKM. In DNA form, the CDR3 reads TGTGCCATAAGGACAGAACTACTGGAGCCCCAGCATTTT. It encodes CAIRTELLEPQHF. The entire variable domain, with the rest obtained from reference TRBV28 and TRBJ1-5, is as follows: DVKVTQSSRYLVKRTGEKVFLECVQDMDHENMFWYRQDPGLGLRLIYFSYDVKMKEKGDIPEGYSVSREKKERFSLILESASTNQTSMYLCAIRTELLEPQHFGDGTRLSIL.

This clonotype turned up a few times. V usage is TRBV5-1 and J usage is TRBJ1-1; D remains ambiguous. Germline V gives CDR1 SGHRS, CDR2 YFSETQ. There are 14 residues in the CDR3. Trimming shortened V by 4 bases and J by 2 bases, and 12 bases separated the two germline ends. CDR3 DNA: TGCGCCAGCAGCCTCCTCGGACGAAACACTGAAGCTTTCTTT. Translation gives CASSLLGRNTEAFF.

This rearrangement joins TRBV7-9 to TRBJ2-5, with TRBD2 matching over 7 bases. The J segment lost 7 bases and the V segment lost 6 bases, leaving 8 bases of the junction unmatched. Germline V lookup: CDR1 SEHNR, CDR2 FQNEAQ (reference sequence). The CDR3 runs to 13 residues. The CDR3 here is CASRYSREGTQYF. As DNA, the CDR3 is TGTGCCAGCAGATACTCGAGGGAGGGGACCCAGTACTTC.